A selection of T cell receptor beta chains follows, all from one sample in a study of blood T cell repertoires in COVID-19. Libraries were prepared by immunoSEQ multiplex PCR; TCRdb keeps only in-frame clonotypes and omits some of them. This sample carries fewer than 150,000 clones, about four fifths of them seen once, and the ten largest clones take roughly 18%. The specimen was PBMCs or T cells enriched from blood (not recorded which). The receptor set was obtained from a man younger than 40 who had recovered from COVID-19. The CDR3 runs from the conserved cysteine through the conserved F or W. The D gene is left open where the match is weak. Only some rows state a clone size, as once, few, many or a class for expanded clones.

j_call v_call d_call clone_size cdr3_aa cdr3_nt
TRBJ2-3 TRBV5-4 - - CASSSLLASSTDTQYF TGTGCCAGCAGCTCGCTACTAGCTTCTAGCACAGATACGCAGTATTTT
TRBJ2-3 TRBV2 - - CASINSALTDTQYF TGTGCCAGCATAAACTCTGCCCTGACAGATACGCAGTATTTT
TRBJ2-1 TRBV28 - - CASTGHNEQFF TGTGCCAGCACCGGTCACAATGAGCAGTTCTTC
TRBJ2-3 TRBV11-1 - - CASSVSRVADTQYF TGTGCCAGCAGCGTTTCCAGGGTCGCGGATACGCAGTATTTT
TRBJ1-5 TRBV24-1 - - CATSDRGSSQPQHF TGTGCCACCAGTGATAGGGGGTCCTCTCAGCCCCAGCATTTT
TRBJ2-7 TRBV5-1 - - CASKGGLEQYF TGCGCCAGCAAAGGAGGGCTCGAGCAGTACTTC
TRBJ1-5 TRBV18 TRBD1 - CASSDSGQGGSQHF TGTGCCAGCTCAGACTCTGGACAGGGAGGGTCCCAGCATTTT
TRBJ2-3 TRBV5-1 TRBD2 - CASTETSGPQDTQYF TGCGCCAGCACGGAGACTAGCGGGCCACAGGATACGCAGTATTTT
TRBJ1-2 TRBV6-1 TRBD1 - CASSEPKGAEVLTF TGTGCCAGCAGTGAACCGAAGGGGGCGGAGGTTCTCACCTTC
TRBJ2-7 TRBV5-4 TRBD2 - CASSLDVVAGGGYEQYF TGTGCCAGCAGCTTGGATGTGGTAGCGGGAGGGGGTTACGAGCAGTACTTC
TRBJ2-3 TRBV6-5 - - CASSSNTDTQYF TGTGCCAGCAGTTCCAACACAGATACGCAGTATTTT
TRBJ2-3 TRBV9 TRBD2 - CASSVGLAGDYGTDTQYF TGTGCCAGCAGCGTAGGACTAGCGGGAGATTACGGCACAGATACGCAGTATTTT
TRBJ1-2 TRBV6-5 - - CASSTPTGDGYGYTF TGTGCCAGCAGTACCCCTACGGGGGACGGGTATGGCTACACCTTC
TRBJ1-5 TRBV10-2 - - CASSEGRGNQPQHF TGCGCCAGCAGTGAGGGCAGGGGCAATCAGCCCCAGCATTTT
TRBJ1-4 TRBV19 TRBD1 - CASSIGQGGEEKLFF TGTGCCAGTAGTATCGGACAGGGAGGGGAGGAAAAACTGTTTTTT
TRBJ1-1 TRBV6-5 TRBD1 - CASTSGTGAYTEAFF TGTGCCAGCACTTCAGGGACAGGGGCCTACACTGAAGCTTTCTTT
TRBJ1-1 TRBV27 TRBD1 - CASKLRDRPLSEAFF TGTGCCAGCAAGCTACGGGACAGGCCCCTCTCTGAAGCTTTCTTT
TRBJ2-3 TRBV18 TRBD2 - CASSPAARGADTQYF TGTGCCAGCTCACCAGCAGCTCGGGGGGCAGATACGCAGTATTTT
TRBJ1-1 TRBV19 - - CASSFQGGNTEAFF TGTGCCAGTAGTTTCCAGGGCGGGAACACTGAAGCTTTCTTT
TRBJ1-1 TRBV4-1 - - CASSQTAGRNTEAFF TGCGCCAGCAGCCAAACCGCAGGAAGGAACACTGAAGCTTTCTTT
TRBJ1-2 TRBV7-9 - once CASSDIQGVANYGYTF TGTGCCAGCAGCGATATACAAGGGGTCGCGAACTATGGCTACACCTTC
TRBJ2-4 TRBV30 - - CAWSSKDSTAKNIQYF TGTGCCTGGAGTAGTAAGGACAGTACAGCCAAAAACATTCAGTACTTC
TRBJ2-7 TRBV14 TRBD1 - CASSQLGQAYEQYF TGTGCCAGCAGCCAACTGGGACAGGCCTACGAGCAGTACTTC
TRBJ1-2 TRBV7-9 - - CASSLGSPYGYTF TGTGCCAGCAGCTTAGGCAGTCCCTATGGCTACACCTTC
TRBJ1-1 TRBV27 TRBD1 - CASSSGQVHSEAFF TGTGCCAGCAGTTCGGGACAGGTCCATAGTGAAGCTTTCTTT
TRBJ2-7 TRBV5-1 TRBD1 - CASSPGQEFREQYF TGCGCCAGCAGCCCGGGACAGGAGTTCCGCGAGCAGTACTTC
TRBJ2-1 TRBV19 TRBD1 - CASNPGQGVNEQFF TGTGCCAGTAATCCGGGACAGGGAGTCAATGAGCAGTTCTTC
TRBJ2-7 TRBV30 - - CAWRSSSYEQYF TGTGCCTGGAGGTCGAGCTCCTACGAGCAGTACTTC
TRBJ2-7 TRBV7-9 TRBD2 - CASSGLAGFEQYF TGTGCCAGCAGCGGTCTAGCGGGATTCGAGCAGTACTTC
TRBJ2-1 TRBV27 TRBD1 once CASRLEGAGVNEQFF TGTGCCAGTCGATTAGAGGGGGCAGGGGTAAATGAGCAGTTCTTC
TRBJ1-2 TRBV6-5 - - CASSQTSYYGYTF TGTGCCAGCAGCCAGACATCCTACTATGGCTACACCTTC
TRBJ1-5 TRBV25-1 TRBD1 - CASRGQGDNQPQHF TGTGCCAGCAGGGGACAGGGGGACAATCAGCCCCAGCATTTT
TRBJ1-4 TRBV9 - - CASSVGVGKGQGEKLFF TGTGCCAGCAGCGTAGGGGTGGGCAAGGGGCAGGGTGAAAAACTGTTTTTT
TRBJ1-1 TRBV5-1 - - CASSWGMRTVNTEAFF TGCGCCAGCAGCTGGGGAATGCGGACAGTGAACACTGAAGCTTTCTTT
TRBJ2-1 TRBV12-3/TRBV12-4 - - CASSSLVTEQFF TGTGCCAGCAGTTCCTTAGTAACTGAGCAGTTCTTC
TRBJ2-2 TRBV27 - - CASSLSGGQFLLNTGELFF TGTGCCAGCAGTTTGTCCGGCGGACAGTTCCTCCTTAACACCGGGGAGCTGTTTTTT
TRBJ2-2 TRBV5-5 TRBD1 - CASSLRTGGPGELFF TGTGCCAGCAGCTTGCGGACAGGGGGCCCCGGGGAGCTGTTTTTT
TRBJ2-1 TRBV24-1 - - CATSDPSYNEQFF TGTGCCACCAGTGATCCATCCTACAATGAGCAGTTCTTC
TRBJ2-2 TRBV28 TRBD1 - CASREGDRGRGGELFF TGTGCCAGCAGGGAAGGGGACAGGGGGCGCGGCGGGGAGCTGTTTTTT
TRBJ1-5 TRBV5-8 - - CASREGGGQPQHF TGTGCCAGCAGGGAGGGTGGGGGTCAGCCCCAGCATTTT
TRBJ1-1 TRBV2 - - CASIKGDTEAFF TGTGCCAGCATCAAGGGGGACACTGAAGCTTTCTTT
TRBJ1-4 TRBV5-1 - - CASSLEGSSNEKLFF TGCGCCAGCAGCTTAGAGGGATCGTCTAATGAAAAACTGTTTTTT